The 19 T cell receptor beta chains below all came from one sample that was sequenced in a study of T cell changes during pregnancy in multiple sclerosis. Profiling relied on immunoSEQ multiplex PCR, and the TCRdb table lists in-frame clones only, not all of them. The sample shows roughly 70,000 clones, approximately 92% of them seen only once. The sample in question was peripheral blood, obtained before pregnancy. The source is a female donor with multiple sclerosis, enrolled in a pregnancy study.

V and J are TRBV27 and TRBJ2-7; 8 bases fit TRBD1. Trimming took 5 bases from V and 0 from J; bases not matched to a gene: 3. CDR1 and CDR2 (germline): MNHEY, SMNVEV (reference sequence). The CDR3 has 14 residues. This chain's CDR3 is CASSKGQVSYEQYF. DNA of the CDR3: TGTGCCAGCAGTAAGGGACAGGTCTCCTACGAGCAGTACTTC.

The V gene is TRBV28, the J gene TRBJ2-7, with 11 bases that match TRBD2. Germline assignment: CDR1 MDHEN and CDR2 SYDVKM. Germline trimming cut 5 bases from V and 3 bases from J; bases unmatched to any gene: 3. The CDR3 has 14 amino acids. The CDR3 sequence: CASSRLAGFYEQYF. The CDR3 nucleotides are TGTGCCAGCAGTCGACTAGCGGGGTTCTACGAGCAGTACTTC.

V and J are TRBV19 and TRBJ2-2; 9 nucleotides agree with TRBD1. The CDR3 has 15 amino acids. CDR1 LNHDA and CDR2 SQIVND come from the germline V gene (reference sequence). J lost 1 base, V lost 5 bases, and 2 bases had no gene match. CDR3 amino acids: CASSLGQGNTGELFF. The CDR3 DNA reads as TGTGCCAGTAGTCTGGGACAGGGGAACACCGGGGAGCTGTTTTTT.

This sequence joins TRBV15 and TRBJ2-4, with 11 bases fitting TRBD2. CDR1 and CDR2 (germline): LNHNV, YYDKDF (reference sequence). Trimming cost V 0 bases and J 1 base; bases outside gene matches: 14. This CDR3 has 21 residues. The CDR3 DNA sequence: TGTGCCACCAGCAGAGATTCCGGAGGACTAGCGGGTCCAAGGGCCAAAAACATTCAGTACTTC. It specifies CATSRDSGGLAGPRAKNIQYF.

The chain joins TRBV4-2 to TRBJ2-7, with D uncertain. CDR3 length: 14 residues. The V gene lost 1 base and the J gene lost 0 bases, with 7 bases spanning the gap. Germline values: CDR1 LGHNA, CDR2 YNFKEQ. CDR3 nucleotide sequence: TGTGCCAGCAGCCAAGGGGCAGACTCCTACGAGCAGTACTTC. It translates to CASSQGADSYEQYF.

V gene TRBV6-6 combines with J gene TRBJ2-1, with 12 bases matching TRBD2. The CDR3 is made up of 14 amino acids. Germline trimming cut 11 bases from V and 8 bases from J; bases unmatched to any gene: 10. CDR1 MNHNY and CDR2 SVGAGI come from the germline V gene (reference sequence). CDR3 region: CAGKTSGSPYEQFF. For the CDR3, the DNA is TGTGCCGGAAAGACTAGCGGGAGTCCATATGAGCAGTTCTTC.

This clone appeared a few times. The J gene is TRBJ2-1, the V gene TRBV6-6; no firm D call. The CDR3 has 13 residues. The germline gives CDR1 MNHNY, CDR2 SVGAGI (reference sequence). V was clipped by 5 bases and J by 4 bases, with 9 bases between them. The CDR3 loop reads CASSPLEYNEQFF. CDR3 DNA sequence: TGTGCCAGCAGTCCCCTAGAGTACAATGAGCAGTTCTTC.

This rearrangement joins TRBV7-9 to TRBJ2-7, with 8 nucleotides matching TRBD1. V shed 4 bases, J shed 3 bases, and the junction held 8 bases outside the gene matches. Germline CDR1 reads SEHNR; CDR2 reads FQNEAQ (reference sequence). The CDR3 consists of 15 residues. CDR3 loop: CASSSDRDPLYEQYF. The CDR3 nucleotides read TGTGCCAGCAGCTCGGACAGGGATCCACTCTACGAGCAGTACTTC. Full variable domain (remainder filled in from reference TRBV7-9 and TRBJ2-7): DTGVSQNPRHKITKRGQNVTFRCDPISEHNRLYWYRQTLGQGPEFLTYFQNEAQLEKSRLLSDRFSAERPKGSFSTLEIQRTEQGDSAMYLCASSSDRDPLYEQYFGPGTRLTVT.

The V call is TRBV29-1, the J call TRBJ2-5, with 14 nucleotides matching TRBD2. V was pared by 1 base and J by 5 bases, with 6 bases of the junction left unmatched. Germline V gene sequence: CDR1 SQVTM, CDR2 ANQGSEA. The CDR3 contains 16 residues. CDR3 sequence reads: CSVEGGTSGRGETQYF. The CDR3 bases are TGCAGCGTTGAAGGAGGGACTAGCGGGAGAGGTGAGACCCAGTACTTC.

The V and J genes are TRBV18 and TRBJ1-1, with TRBD1 identical over 8 bases. After removal of 4 bases from V and 3 bases from J, the junction contained 7 bases not matched to a gene. CDR3 length: 15 residues. CDR1 KGHSH and CDR2 LQKENI come from the germline V gene. CDR3 in amino acids: CASSLQGAADTEAFF. CDR3 DNA sequence: TGTGCCAGCTCACTCCAGGGGGCGGCGGACACTGAAGCTTTCTTT.

This rearrangement joins TRBV7-2 to TRBJ1-2; D is ambiguous. CDR1 is SGHTA and CDR2 is FQGNSA in the germline V gene. CDR3 size: 12 residues. Trimming removed 1 base from V and 8 bases from J, with 8 bases in between. CDR3 region: CASSLGYEGYTF. CDR3 coding DNA: TGTGCCAGCAGCTTAGGGTATGAGGGCTACACCTTC.

V gene TRBV13 combines with J gene TRBJ2-7; TRBD2 agrees at 13 bases. CDR3 length: 14 residues. The ends lost 4 bases at V and 6 bases at J; junction bases unmatched: 3. CDR1 is PRHDT, CDR2 FYEKMQ, per germline (reference sequence). CDR3 in DNA: TGTGCCAGCAGCTCCTGGACTAGCGGGAGCGAGCAGTACTTC. Its translation is CASSSWTSGSEQYF.

The chain carries TRBV9 and TRBJ2-1, with 7 bases aligning to TRBD2. The V gene end was trimmed by 2 bases and the J gene end by 6 bases; junction bases not matched to a gene: 5. The length of the CDR3 is 14 residues. Germline V gene data show CDR1 as SGDLS and CDR2 as YYNGEE. The CDR3 protein is CASSVASGPNEQFF. The CDR3 DNA reads TGTGCCAGCAGCGTTGCTAGCGGCCCCAATGAGCAGTTCTTC.

V is TRBV18 and J is TRBJ2-7, with 7 bases fitting TRBD2. Trimming took 3 bases from V and 0 from J; bases not matched to a gene: 8. The CDR3 has 16 amino acids. In germline, CDR1 is KGHSH, CDR2 LQKENI. CDR3 nucleotides: TGTGCCAGCTCACCGGTGGGAGGGTTAAGCTCCTACGAGCAGTACTTC. It codes for CASSPVGGLSSYEQYF.

This rearrangement joins TRBV6-1 to TRBJ2-7; possibly TRBD2 for D (5 bases). The length of the CDR3 is 14 residues. Per the germline V gene, CDR1 is MNHNS and CDR2 is SASEGT. V lost 6 bases and J lost 5, with 17 bases in between. CDR3 bases: TGTGCCAGCAGAAAGGACCTAGGGCGGGACGAGCAGTACTTC. Amino acids: CASRKDLGRDEQYF.

The rearrangement links TRBV28 to TRBJ2-1, with 11 bases that match TRBD2. Per the germline V gene, CDR1 is MDHEN and CDR2 is SYDVKM. The trim removed 6 bases at V and 6 bases at J, leaving 4 bases unmatched. This CDR3 contains 14 residues. Here the CDR3 reads CASSLAGGTNEQFF. The CDR3 DNA is TGTGCCAGCAGCTTAGCGGGGGGGACCAATGAGCAGTTCTTC.

The CDR3 DNA is TGCGCCAGCAGCTTGGGTTCGGGACAGAATCAGCCCCAGCATTTT. Protein product: CASSLGSGQNQPQHF. The rearrangement links TRBV5-1 to TRBJ1-5; TRBD1 aligns across 7 bases. Germline loops: CDR1 SGHRS, CDR2 YFSETQ. V gave up 0 bases and J gave up 4 bases; unmatched junction bases: 4. The CDR3 contains 15 residues.

This clone was picked up one time. The genes are TRBV4-1 and TRBJ2-3; D is unclear. V lost 0 bases and J lost 4, with 8 bases in between. This CDR3 spans 14 amino acids. Germline-derived CDR1 and CDR2 are MGHRA and YSYEKL. The CDR3 sequence is CASSQDPSPDTQYF. The DNA of the CDR3 is TGCGCCAGCAGCCAAGACCCCTCCCCAGATACGCAGTATTTT.

The V gene is TRBV7-3, the J gene TRBJ1-5; maybe TRBD1 (6 bases). The CDR3 runs 13 residues. Germline lookup yields CDR1 SGHTA and CDR2 FQGTGA. Trimming removed 5 bases from V and 7 bases from J, with 12 bases in between. CDR3 region: CASSPGVGQPQHF. As DNA, the CDR3 is TGTGCCAGCAGCCCAGGGGTCGGGCAGCCCCAGCATTTT.